The entry below gives a single TCR beta chain sequence along with its context. The antigen is undetermined. With 4 bases clipped from V and 7 bases from J, the junction kept 8 bases outside the gene matches. The CDR3 has 14 residues. In germline, CDR1 is SGHTA, CDR2 FQGNSA. TCRdb analysed the reads with MiXCR anew, one entry per CDR3 protein. This table has 40,000 to 60,000 distinct CDR3 sequences, 20% to 25% appearing once. This sample was taken from a study of T cell repertoires in cytomegalovirus infection. Overall study context: Both recently identified HLA-C-restricted and well-studied HLA-B-restricted CMV epitopes were used in the study. CMV infection together with matching HLA type was indicated by public TCR beta signatures.

Notes on the study in general: Cumulated frequencies of public TCR beta families served to identify carriers of CMV plus the relevant HLA. The response measured ex vivo was dominated by TCR beta clonotypes (HLA-C-restricted and CMV-specific).

The genes are TRBV7-2 and TRBJ1-1, with TRBD1 matching 8 bases. The origin of this receptor is a human donor in good health (CMV status not recorded). Some clones in this sample may be carry-over from other donors' samples. Specimen: CD8+ T cells from cultured PBMCs, collected from culture after CMV antigen stimulation. The CDR3 coding sequence is TGTGCCAGCAGCTCAAGACAGGGGCCGAATGAAGCTTTCTTT. As protein: CASSSRQGPNEAFF.